This T cell receptor beta chain is from a study of T cell changes during pregnancy in multiple sclerosis (dated by TCRdb to between 2017 and 2020). Background for the entire study: In women with multiple sclerosis, the researchers looked at how the T cell repertoire shifted as pregnancy progressed.

Worth noting for this clone: What this receptor recognizes is not known. The input lacks base qualities; no much larger clone sits a single base away.

Libraries were made using the immunoSEQ multiplex PCR assay. Not all clones reach the TCRdb copy of this immuneACCESS table, which keeps in-frame sequences only. Checked studies attribute under half of the gap to unresolved V genes and leave the rest unexplained. The table for this sample lists some 70,000 clones; about 90% of them were counted only once. The ten largest account for more than 1.1% of the sample. Trimming costs V 5 bases and J 3 bases, and their ends lie 17 bases apart. From the cysteine up to the phenylalanine, the CDR3 has a length of 15 residues. This entry keeps only the CDR3 DNA: 45 bases, framed from base 1. The germline V gene (reference sequence) sets CDR1 to SEHNR and CDR2 to FQNEAQ.

This receptor was taken from a female donor in good health, enrolled as a control in a pregnancy study. The V gene is TRBV7-9 and the J gene is TRBJ2-7; TRBD1 is a weak D gene call, 6 bases matching. The sequencing used peripheral blood, collected in the second trimester of pregnancy. At the DNA level, the sequence is TGTGCCAGCAGCGTGTCCGGGACAACTAACTACGAGCAGTACTTC. Translated, it gives CASSVSGTTNYEQYF.